One and the same sample provided the 15 T cell receptor beta chains below, sequenced in a study of blood T cell repertoires in COVID-19. Using immunoSEQ multiplex PCR, the repertoire was profiled, and TCRdb retains in-frame clones only, with some absent. This sample carries fewer than 200,000 clones, around four fifths of them seen once, and the ten largest clones take under 8.5%. Sequencing was done on a sample of peripheral blood. The receptor set was obtained from a man aged 35 to 55 who had recovered from COVID-19.

J is TRBJ1-1 and V is TRBV12-5; TRBD1 matches 12 bases. The V segment lost 0 bases and the J segment 6 bases; nucleotides outside the gene matches: 2. The CDR3 covers 15 residues. Germline loops: CDR1 LGHNT, CDR2 FRNRAP. CDR3 nucleotides: TGTGCTAGTGGTTTGGTGGGACAGGGGGCCGCTGAAGCTTTCTTT. Its protein is CASGLVGQGAAEAFF.

The V and J genes are TRBV19 and TRBJ2-3, with 11 bases lining up with TRBD1. V lost 3 bases to trimming and J lost 4 bases; unmatched junction nucleotides: 0. The CDR3 contains 14 residues. Germline V lookup: CDR1 LNHDA, CDR2 SQIVND (reference sequence). The CDR3 nucleotides are TGTGCCAGTAGTATGGGACAGGGGGCAGATACGCAGTATTTT. Protein: CASSMGQGADTQYF.

The sample holds one count of this clone. V gene TRBV6-5 combines with J gene TRBJ2-7, with D maybe TRBD1 (6 bases). V was trimmed by 0 bases and J by 3 bases, leaving 9 bases between them. The germline gives CDR1 MNHEY, CDR2 SVGAGI. There are 14 residues in the CDR3. CDR3 region: CASSYSGQRYEQYF. The CDR3 DNA is TGTGCCAGCAGTTACTCCGGACAGCGCTACGAGCAGTACTTC.

CDR3 bases: TGTGCCACCAGTGATCCGTCAGGGGGCGGCACAGATACGCAGTATTTT. Translating it yields CATSDPSGGGTDTQYF. The J gene is TRBJ2-3, the V gene TRBV24-1, with TRBD1 identical over 8 bases. Germline-derived CDR1 and CDR2 are KGHDR and SFDVKD. This CDR3 contains 16 residues. The J segment lost 1 base and the V segment lost 3 bases, leaving 5 bases of the junction unmatched.

CDR3 DNA sequence: TGTGCCAGCAGTGAATTGGGGGGATCCTACAATGAGCAGTTCTTC. This sequence encodes CASSELGGSYNEQFF. J is TRBJ2-1 and V is TRBV25-1, with D possibly matching TRBD2 (6 bases). The CDR3 has 15 residues. Germline-derived CDR1 and CDR2 are MGHDK and SYGVNS. The V gene lost 1 base and the J gene lost 1 base, with 8 bases spanning the gap.

The V call is TRBV19, the J call TRBJ1-1; 9 positions match TRBD1. Looked up from germline, CDR1 is LNHDA and CDR2 is SQIVND (reference sequence). Unmatched junction bases numbered 10, after V lost 6 bases and J lost 2 bases. The CDR3 has 16 amino acids. This chain's CDR3 is CASRGQGIVINTEAFF. The CDR3 DNA reads TGTGCCAGTAGGGGACAGGGAATTGTCATCAACACTGAAGCTTTCTTT.

The V call is TRBV18, the J call TRBJ1-3; D unresolved. V was shortened by 3 bases and J by 0 bases, with 18 bases between the two germline ends. CDR3 size: 18 residues. CDR1 KGHSH and CDR2 LQKENI come from the germline V gene. The chain's CDR3 is CASSPPGSSLNSGNTIYF. CDR3 in DNA: TGTGCCAGCTCACCTCCCGGGTCATCATTAAACTCTGGAAACACCATATATTTT.

In this sample, this clone turned up once. Here the CDR3 reads CAIRTGAAGELFF. The CDR3 DNA reads as TGTGCCATCAGAACAGGGGCCGCCGGGGAGCTGTTTTTT. J is TRBJ2-2 and V is TRBV10-3; 7 bases line up with TRBD1. The CDR3 is made up of 13 amino acids. With V trimmed by 6 bases and J by 6 bases, 4 bases remained unmatched. Per the germline V gene, CDR1 is ENHRY and CDR2 is SYGVKD.

The chain joins TRBV24-1 to TRBJ2-2, with unresolved D. The CDR3 covers 14 residues. Trimming removed 2 bases from V and 6 bases from J, with 9 bases in between. Germline CDR1 and CDR2: KGHDR and SFDVKD. The CDR3 sequence is CATSDSGTAGELFF. The CDR3 DNA reads TGTGCCACCAGTGATTCGGGTACCGCCGGGGAGCTGTTTTTT.

The V gene is TRBV28, the J gene TRBJ2-7; no clear D. CDR1 is MDHEN and CDR2 is SYDVKM in the germline V gene. V was clipped by 7 bases and J by 4 bases, with 8 bases between them. CDR3 length: 11 amino acids. In DNA, the CDR3 is TGTGCCAGCAAAAACAGTTACGAGCAGTACTTC. As protein: CASKNSYEQYF.

CDR3: CASSSGGADYGYTF. The CDR3 nucleotides read TGTGCCAGCAGCTCAGGGGGCGCAGACTATGGCTACACCTTC. The chain joins TRBV6-2 or TRBV6-3 to TRBJ1-2; TRBD1 agrees at 8 bases. This CDR3 is built from 14 residues. Per germline, CDR1 MNHEY and CDR2 SVGEGT. The V gene end was trimmed by 6 bases and the J gene end by 3 bases; junction bases not matched to a gene: 6.

V and J are TRBV19 and TRBJ1-2; TRBD1 matches 8 bases. CDR3 length equals 15 residues. CDR1 and CDR2 (germline): LNHDA, SQIVND (reference sequence). The J segment lost 8 bases and the V segment lost 5 bases, leaving 13 bases of the junction unmatched. Written as DNA, the CDR3 is TGTGCCAGTAGTCGCGACAGGGGAGTAATGGGAGGCTACACCTTC. Residues: CASSRDRGVMGGYTF.

This rearrangement joins TRBV28 to TRBJ2-5, with TRBD2 as a possible D gene (5 bases). The CDR3 runs 13 residues. V was cut by 2 bases and J by 5 bases, with 9 bases left in between. From germline, CDR1 is MDHEN and CDR2 SYDVKM. The chain's CDR3 is CASSLGQRETQYF. CDR3 in DNA: TGTGCCAGCAGTTTAGGGCAGCGGGAGACCCAGTACTTC.

V is TRBV9 and J is TRBJ1-3; D gene uncertain. CDR1 SGDLS and CDR2 YYNGEE come from the germline V gene. V lost 0 bases to trimming and J lost 0 bases, with 4 bases between them. The CDR3 runs 14 residues. The CDR3 coding sequence is TGTGCCAGCAGCGTAGGACACTCTGGAAACACCATATATTTT. Translated, it gives CASSVGHSGNTIYF. Based on the CDR3 plus reference TRBV9 and TRBJ1-3, the full variable domain is DSGVTQTPKHLITATGQRVTLRCSPRSGDLSVYWYQQSLDQGLQFLIQYYNGEERAKGNILERFSAQQFPDLHSELNLSSLELGDSALYFCASSVGHSGNTIYFGEGSWLTVV.

This clone was seen a handful of times. The rearrangement uses TRBV4-1 and TRBJ1-5; no firm D call. Trimming pared 1 base from V and 3 bases from J, leaving 22 bases between. The CDR3 is 19 residues long. CDR1 and CDR2 (germline): MGHRA, YSYEKL. The CDR3 here is CASSQAWVWMGFHNQPQHF. For the CDR3, the DNA is TGCGCCAGCAGCCAAGCTTGGGTCTGGATGGGCTTTCACAATCAGCCCCAGCATTTT.